The 14 T cell receptor beta chains reported below all come from one sample, sequenced in a study of radiation and T cells in renal cell carcinoma. Time point of the sample: blood 4 weeks post-SBRT, at nephrectomy. The sample's treatment: 15 Gy SBRT to primary tumor, nephrectomy 4 weeks later. The assay was immunoSEQ multiplex PCR, and TCRdb's table has in-frame clones only and misses some. The repertoire holds some 80,000 clones, with roughly 80% as singletons. The specimen was blood, collected from a patient whose treatment included radiotherapy and nephrectomy. Receptors were obtained from a woman aged 55-69 years with renal cell carcinoma.

The V call is TRBV4-1, the J call TRBJ1-2; D is possibly TRBD1 (5 bases). The germline CDR1 and CDR2 sequences are MGHRA and YSYEKL. The CDR3 extends over 13 amino acids. V was cut by 2 bases and J by 6 bases, with 10 bases left in between. CDR3 sequence (DNA): TGCGCCAGCAGCCAATTCGCGACAGATGGCTACACCTTC. Amino acid sequence: CASSQFATDGYTF.

This clone came up once. This chain joins TRBV4-3 and TRBJ2-1; TRBD1 or TRBD2 may be the D gene (8 bases each). The CDR3 runs 20 residues. Germline V gives CDR1 LGHNA, CDR2 YSLEER. The V end lost 4 bases, the J end lost 6 bases, and 31 bases lay between the germline ends. The CDR3 DNA reads as TGCGCCAGCAGCCGCCACAACAGGAGAGGAGCGGGAGACAGGGGCAATGAGCAGTTCTTC. It is translated as CASSRHNRRGAGDRGNEQFF.

The rearrangement links TRBV29-1 to TRBJ2-3; the D gene could be TRBD1 or TRBD2 (5 bases each). The CDR3 is made up of 13 amino acids. Germline V gene sequence: CDR1 SQVTM, CDR2 ANQGSEA. The germline V and J ends were trimmed by 6 bases and 2 bases, with 12 bases remaining between them. CDR3 DNA: TGCAGCGTGGGGGTGGGATCCACAGATACGCAGTATTTT. It encodes CSVGVGSTDTQYF.

This clone was counted between two and nine times. The rearrangement uses TRBV6-5 and TRBJ1-4; TRBD1 might be the D (6 bases). The length of the CDR3 is 16 residues. Germline CDR1 reads MNHEY; CDR2 reads SVGAGI. Between the trimmed V and J ends, which lost 0 bases and 5 bases, there was a span of 13 bases. The CDR3 DNA reads TGTGCCAGCAGTTACTCGGAACAGGGCATCAATGAAAAACTGTTTTTT. As protein: CASSYSEQGINEKLFF.

This chain joins TRBV6-1 and TRBJ1-1; D is ambiguous. The CDR3 covers 14 residues. Trimming pared 6 bases from V and 1 base from J, leaving 12 bases between. Germline CDR1 reads MNHNS; CDR2 reads SASEGT. The CDR3 sequence: CASRYVGSNTEAFF. The CDR3 nucleotides read TGTGCCAGCAGGTACGTTGGATCGAACACTGAAGCTTTCTTT.

This chain uses TRBV6-1 with TRBJ1-1; D gene ambiguous. V was clipped by 1 base and J by 4 bases, with 7 bases between them. This CDR3 comprises 13 residues. Per the germline V gene, CDR1 is MNHNS and CDR2 is SASEGT. CDR3 in DNA: TGTGCCAGCAGTGAAGTCCGGCGCACTGAAGCTTTCTTT. Amino acids: CASSEVRRTEAFF.

The chain recombines TRBV19 with TRBJ1-1; D possibly corresponds to TRBD1 (6 bases). V dropped 6 bases and J dropped 0 bases, with 11 bases sitting between them. The CDR3 runs 14 residues. Germline V gives CDR1 LNHDA, CDR2 SQIVND (reference sequence). DNA of the CDR3: TGTGCCAGTAGCCAACAGGGTTTGAACACTGAAGCTTTCTTT. This sequence encodes CASSQQGLNTEAFF. Full variable domain (remainder filled in from reference TRBV19 and TRBJ1-1): DGGITQSPKYLFRKEGQNVTLSCEQNLNHDAMYWYRQDPGQGLRLIYYSQIVNDFQKGDIAEGYSVSREKKESFPLTVTSAQKNPTAFYLCASSQQGLNTEAFFGQGTRLTVV.

This clone has a single count. J is TRBJ2-7 and V is TRBV4-1, with D unclear. V was shortened by 0 bases and J by 0 bases, with 9 bases between the two germline ends. Germline-derived CDR1 and CDR2 are MGHRA and YSYEKL. The CDR3 sequence is 15 residues long. CDR3 DNA sequence: TGCGCCAGCAGCCAAGAGGGCGCCTACTCCTACGAGCAGTACTTC. This translates into CASSQEGAYSYEQYF.

V gene TRBV9 combines with J gene TRBJ1-6; TRBD1 is a possible D gene (6 bases). Per the germline V gene, CDR1 is SGDLS and CDR2 is YYNGEE. This CDR3 is built from 15 residues. V was clipped by 3 bases and J by 7 bases, with 14 bases between them. The CDR3 region is CASSAGQRNNSPLHF. In nucleotides, the CDR3 is TGTGCCAGCAGCGCCGGACAGAGAAACAATTCACCCCTCCACTTT.

The gene calls are TRBV7-2 and TRBJ2-3; the D is unclear. The germline V and J ends were trimmed by 3 bases and 0 bases, with 10 bases remaining between them. CDR3 length: 15 amino acids. Germline V gene sequence: CDR1 SGHTA, CDR2 FQGNSA. The CDR3 bases are TGTGCCAGCAGCTTTGCGCCCGCTAGCACAGATACGCAGTATTTT. Translation gives CASSFAPASTDTQYF.

The gene calls are TRBV5-6 and TRBJ2-1; perhaps TRBD2 as D (5 bases). V was trimmed by 0 bases and J by 9 bases, leaving 13 bases between them. CDR1 and CDR2 from the germline V gene are SGHDT and YYEEEE. CDR3 length equals 14 residues. CDR3 nucleotide sequence: TGTGCCAGCAGCTTGGGAGGCTCGGGGAGTGAGCAGTTCTTC. Its translation is CASSLGGSGSEQFF.

The chain couples TRBV6-6 to TRBJ2-5; D is unclear. Trimming removed 2 bases at V and 5 bases at J, with 6 bases between. Per germline, CDR1 MNHNY and CDR2 SVGAGI (reference sequence). The CDR3 has 12 amino acids. The CDR3 loop reads CASSYPPETQYF. The CDR3 DNA reads as TGTGCCAGCAGTTACCCCCCCGAGACCCAGTACTTC.

The rearrangement links TRBV6-6 to TRBJ1-5; D may be TRBD1 (6 bases). Germline-derived CDR1 and CDR2 are MNHNY and SVGAGI (reference sequence). The ends were cut back, 6 bases at V and 6 bases at J, with 18 bases in the middle. The CDR3 runs 15 residues. CDR3 protein: CASSSTGGQGQPQHF. CDR3 nucleotides: TGTGCCAGCAGCTCTACGGGGGGCCAGGGTCAGCCCCAGCATTTT.

The V gene is TRBV7-2, the J gene TRBJ2-7; D uncertain. This CDR3 spans 11 amino acids. From germline, CDR1 is SGHTA and CDR2 FQGNSA. V gave up 1 base and J gave up 5 bases, with 3 bases separating them. CDR3: CASSLVNEQYF. CDR3 coding DNA: TGTGCCAGCAGCTTAGTTAACGAGCAGTACTTC.